This T cell receptor beta chain was captured in a study of glioma-infiltrating T cells after dendritic cell vaccination. On the study more broadly: Dendritic cell vaccine was injected intradermally three times, biweekly.

With regard to this clone: As yet, its antigen is unknown.

General observations from the study: Complete blood and tumor specimen sets were limited to few patients. TCR clonality showed no direct relationship with survival.

PBMC sampling occurred before vaccination, two weeks after the third dose, and at progression. Assay: immunoSEQ multiplex PCR; the TCRdb copy retains only in-frame clones and omits some. The repertoire has roughly 52,000 clones, approximately 85% of them found once; the top ten carry about an eighth. Germline V gene data show CDR1 as GTSNPN and CDR2 as SVGIG (reference sequence). The V gene lost 3 bases and the J gene lost 5 bases, with 7 bases spanning the gap. The CDR3 runs to 11 residues. This TCR was recovered from a human donor with glioblastoma. The chain is built from TRBV30 and TRBJ1-2; D unresolved. This specimen consisted of blood, obtained before dendritic cell vaccination. The CDR3 loop reads CAWSHSYGYTF. CDR3 coding DNA: TGTGCCTGGAGCCACAGTTATGGCTACACCTTC.